This T cell receptor beta chain was sequenced for a study of cytomegalovirus exposure and HLA in healthy donors. Broader study findings: With later analysis, a missense DCLRE1C variant became linked to TCR beta V- and J-gene trimming.

60 Vbeta and 13 Jbeta primers were used in PCR. Here immunoSEQ multiplex PCR was the method, and the copy in TCRdb shows in-frame clones only, minus some. The table includes about 200,000 clones, 70% to 80% detected once. Comment on this clone: Its antigen is undetermined.

CDR3 length: 18 amino acids. Looked up from germline, CDR1 is SGHKS and CDR2 is YYEKEE (reference sequence). Deletions cut 1 base from V and 4 bases from J, with 21 bases between. This TCR came from a woman aged 25 to 39 in good health and CMV-seronegative. The chain has TRBV5-5 and TRBJ2-1, with a possible D match to TRBD2 (7 bases). The sequenced sample was PBMCs. The CDR3 here is CASSLFWASGGGYNEQFF. In DNA, the CDR3 is TGTGCCAGCAGCTTGTTCTGGGCTAGCGGAGGGGGTTACAATGAGCAGTTCTTC.